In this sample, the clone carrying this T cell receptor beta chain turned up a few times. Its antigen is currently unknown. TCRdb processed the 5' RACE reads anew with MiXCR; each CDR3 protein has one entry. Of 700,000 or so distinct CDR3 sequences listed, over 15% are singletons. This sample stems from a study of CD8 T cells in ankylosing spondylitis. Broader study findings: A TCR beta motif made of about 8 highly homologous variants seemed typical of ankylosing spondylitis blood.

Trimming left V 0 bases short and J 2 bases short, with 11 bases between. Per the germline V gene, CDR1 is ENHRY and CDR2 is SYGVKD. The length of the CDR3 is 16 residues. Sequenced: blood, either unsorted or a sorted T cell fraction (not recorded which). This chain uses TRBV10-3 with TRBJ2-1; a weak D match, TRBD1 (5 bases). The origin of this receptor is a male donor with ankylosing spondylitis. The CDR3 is CAISESTRAAYNEQFF. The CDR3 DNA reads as TGTGCCATCAGTGAGTCGACCAGGGCAGCCTACAATGAGCAGTTCTTC.